This T cell receptor (beta chain) was captured by sequencing in a study of blood T cell repertoires in COVID-19. Whole-study context: Researchers got acute and convalescent COVID-19 samples from the United States, Italy and Spain.

Trimming took off 0 bases at V and 2 bases at J, with 7 bases between the two ends. Germline CDR1 is GTSNPN and CDR2 is SVGIG (reference sequence). The CDR3 is 13 amino acids. TCRdb's copy holds only in-frame clones and misses some; the assay was immunoSEQ multiplex PCR. The table includes tens of thousands of clones, roughly 84% detected once. The source is a man between 50 and 59 years old with acute or convalescent COVID-19. This rearrangement joins TRBV30 to TRBJ2-5; D might be TRBD2 (5 bases). Sequences were obtained from peripheral blood. CDR3 in DNA: TGTGCCTGGAGTGTACTAGGACAAGAGACCCAGTACTTC. This gives the protein CAWSVLGQETQYF.